The sequence of this T cell receptor beta chain was determined in a study of blood T cell repertoires in COVID-19. About the study: Both acute and convalescent COVID-19 samples were obtained from the United States, Italy and Spain. T cells, B-cell-depleted T cells, or PBMCs supplied cDNA or gDNA.

The trim removed 1 base at V and 5 bases at J, leaving 8 bases unmatched. Looked up from germline, CDR1 is SGHNT and CDR2 is YENEEA. This CDR3 contains 16 residues. Per the authors' pipeline: Amplification with reference gene primers provided the estimates of nucleated cell counts. TCRdb keeps only in-frame clones here, not all; method: immunoSEQ multiplex PCR. That table gives V, J and clone size, and the DNA gave D and trimming. The sample holds 200,000 to 300,000 clones, 80% to 90% seen once. The specimen was peripheral blood. The clonotype comes from a man aged 25 to 40 with active or convalescent COVID-19. The chain joins TRBV11-3 to TRBJ2-5; 9 bases map to TRBD2. This CDR3 is CASSLGQRGEPETQYF. Written as DNA, the CDR3 is TGTGCCAGCAGCTTAGGTCAGCGGGGGGAGCCGGAGACCCAGTACTTC.